The T cell receptor beta chain described here comes from a study of T-cell memory formation after mild COVID-19. Researchers used 5'RACE with constant-segment primers to make TCR alpha and TCR beta cDNA libraries that carry sample barcodes and UMIs. MiXCR, run by TCRdb on the 5' RACE reads, gives a single entry per CDR3 protein. The sample contains 160,000 or so distinct CDR3 sequences, roughly 30% of which appear only once. V shed 3 bases and J 0 bases; nucleotides not matched to a gene: 1. The germline V gene encodes CDR1 SGHAT and CDR2 FQNNGV. The CDR3 has 14 residues. The chain combines TRBV11-2 with TRBJ1-1, with TRBD1 identical over 7 bases. This receptor was obtained from an adult woman who had mild COVID-19 (a few samples of this study predate the infection). Cell type and time point are not known. Sequencing used PBMCs or a T cell subset sorted from them (not recorded which). The CDR3 bases are TGTGCCAGCAGCTTCGGACAGGTGAACACTGAAGCTTTCTTT. It is translated as CASSFGQVNTEAFF.